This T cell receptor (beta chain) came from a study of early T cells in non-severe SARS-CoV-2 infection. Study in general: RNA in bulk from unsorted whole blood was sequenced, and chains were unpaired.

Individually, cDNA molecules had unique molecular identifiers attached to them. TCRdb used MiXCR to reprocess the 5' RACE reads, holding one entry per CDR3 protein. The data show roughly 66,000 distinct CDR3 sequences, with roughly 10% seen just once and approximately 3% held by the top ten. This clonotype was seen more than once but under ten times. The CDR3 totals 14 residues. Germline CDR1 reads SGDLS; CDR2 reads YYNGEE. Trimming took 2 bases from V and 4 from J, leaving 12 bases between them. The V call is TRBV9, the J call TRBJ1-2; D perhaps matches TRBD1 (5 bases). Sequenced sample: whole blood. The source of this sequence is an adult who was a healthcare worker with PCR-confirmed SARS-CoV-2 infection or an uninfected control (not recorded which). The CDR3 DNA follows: TGTGCCAGCAGCGTTGGGCAGGGACCCTATGGCTACACCTTC. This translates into CASSVGQGPYGYTF.